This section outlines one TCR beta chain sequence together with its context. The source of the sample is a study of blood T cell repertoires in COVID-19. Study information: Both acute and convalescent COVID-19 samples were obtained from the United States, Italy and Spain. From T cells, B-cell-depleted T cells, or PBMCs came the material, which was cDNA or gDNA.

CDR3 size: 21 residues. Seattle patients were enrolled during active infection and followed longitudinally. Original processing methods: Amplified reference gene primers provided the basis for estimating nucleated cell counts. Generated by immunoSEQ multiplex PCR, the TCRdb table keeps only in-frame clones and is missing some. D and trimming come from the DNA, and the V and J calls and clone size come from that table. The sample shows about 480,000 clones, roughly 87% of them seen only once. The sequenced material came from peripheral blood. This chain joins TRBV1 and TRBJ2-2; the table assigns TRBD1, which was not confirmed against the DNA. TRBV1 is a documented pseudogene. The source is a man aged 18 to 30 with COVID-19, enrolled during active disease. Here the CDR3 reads CTSSTTKRPGDVPPVTGELFF. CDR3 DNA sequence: TGCACCAGCAGCACTACTAAGAGGCCAGGGGACGTACCACCCGTCACCGGGGAGCTGTTTTTT.